This TCR beta chain was captured by sequencing in a study of breast tumors, draining lymph nodes, adjacent tissues. Breast cancer patients provided tissue from their axillary draining lymph nodes. V gave up 3 bases and J gave up 2 bases, with 10 bases separating them. The length of the CDR3 is 15 residues. There are many counts of this clonotype. Antigen specificity is unknown. Points from the study as a whole: Tumor and nontumor repertoires were significantly more similar in luminal-like than in basal-like breast cancer. Tumor T cell lymph node origin was a supported hypothesis, not proven. Tumors had less TCR diversity than lymph nodes, more than nontumor tissue.

From the multiplex PCR reads, TCRdb called clonotypes with MiXCR, one entry per CDR3 protein. The table has roughly 110,000 distinct CDR3 sequences, around 30% seen once; the top ten hold 4.5% to 7%. The chain carries TRBV12-3 or TRBV12-4 and TRBJ2-2; tentatively, D is TRBD2 (5 bases). The sample comprised axillary lymph node tissue. The origin of this receptor is a female donor with breast cancer. Some clones in this sample may be carry-over from other donors' samples. As DNA, the CDR3 is TGTGCCAGCAGTTTGAGGGTACCTAACACCGGGGAGCTGTTTTTT. The encoded protein is CASSLRVPNTGELFF.